The clone carrying this T cell receptor (beta chain) was seen more than once but under ten times. The data are from a study of lung T cells in sarcoidosis with Löfgren's syndrome. TCRdb fed the reads into MiXCR, producing one record per CDR3 protein. The table shows 55,000 to 80,000 distinct CDR3 sequences, with less than 25% occurring only once. This sequence originates from a human donor with sarcoidosis (Löfgren's syndrome or another form), or a control subject (not recorded which). The sequenced sample consisted of CD4+ T cells from PBMCs.

CDR3 region: CASSLRDRGPGDTQYF. CDR3 nucleotide sequence: TGTGCCAGCAGCTTAAGGGACAGGGGGCCTGGAGATACGCAGTATTTT. This chain connects TRBV7-8 to TRBJ2-3, with 12 bases that match TRBD1. The CDR3 sequence is 16 residues long. V was pared by 2 bases and J by 5 bases, with 5 bases of the junction left unmatched. CDR1 is SGHVS, CDR2 FQNEAQ, per germline.